This paragraph covers one T cell receptor (beta chain) sequence. What it binds is unknown. This sample was taken from a study of T cell repertoires in aging, cancer and after chemotherapy. Study as a whole: Paired samples before and after chemotherapy came from glioblastoma patients receiving temozolomide-based therapy. Study-level results: In healthy donors, age-related TCR diversity loss mainly reflected lost richness.

TRB rearrangements spanning V, D and J were amplified using mixed TRB-A/B primers. Each CDR3 protein is one row after TCRdb ran MiXCR on the multiplex PCR reads. Of around 5,600 distinct CDR3 sequences listed, around 30% are singletons. The V and J ends lost 4 bases and 6 bases respectively, with 10 bases between them. The CDR3 loop spans 11 amino acids. Germline V gives CDR1 SQVTM, CDR2 ANQGSEA. TCR beta rearrangements were amplified from peripheral blood genomic DNA. Sequencing was carried out using blood. This rearrangement joins TRBV29-1 to TRBJ2-7, with D perhaps matching TRBD1 or TRBD2 (6 bases each). This TCR was recovered from a human donor with a solid tumor. CDR3: CSVAGAREQYF. In nucleotides, the CDR3 is TGCAGCGTTGCGGGGGCCCGCGAGCAGTACTTC.